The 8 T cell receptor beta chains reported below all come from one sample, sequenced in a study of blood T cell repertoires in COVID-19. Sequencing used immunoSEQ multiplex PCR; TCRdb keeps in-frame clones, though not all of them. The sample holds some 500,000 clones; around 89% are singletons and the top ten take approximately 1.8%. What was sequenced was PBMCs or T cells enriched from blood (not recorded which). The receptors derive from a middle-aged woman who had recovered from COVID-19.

The CDR3 region has the DNA TGTGCCAGCTCTGTGAGAGGTACAGATACGCAGTATTTT. The encoded protein is CASSVRGTDTQYF. The chain has TRBV27 and TRBJ2-3; D unclear. The CDR3 totals 13 residues. The V end was cut by 8 bases, the J end by 3 bases, with 12 bases between. CDR1 and CDR2 from the germline V gene are MNHEY and SMNVEV (reference sequence).

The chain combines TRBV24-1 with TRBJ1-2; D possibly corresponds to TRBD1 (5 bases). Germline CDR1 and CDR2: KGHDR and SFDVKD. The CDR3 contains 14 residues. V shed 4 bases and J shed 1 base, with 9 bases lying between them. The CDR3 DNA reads TGTGCCACCAGTGACCACAGGATTAACTATGGCTACACCTTC. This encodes CATSDHRINYGYTF.

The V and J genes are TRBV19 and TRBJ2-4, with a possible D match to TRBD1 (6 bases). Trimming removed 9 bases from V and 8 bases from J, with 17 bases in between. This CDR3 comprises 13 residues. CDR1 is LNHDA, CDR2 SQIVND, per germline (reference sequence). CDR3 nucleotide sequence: TGTGCCAGCAATCAGGGGCTGGGGGACATTCAGTACTTC. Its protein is CASNQGLGDIQYF.

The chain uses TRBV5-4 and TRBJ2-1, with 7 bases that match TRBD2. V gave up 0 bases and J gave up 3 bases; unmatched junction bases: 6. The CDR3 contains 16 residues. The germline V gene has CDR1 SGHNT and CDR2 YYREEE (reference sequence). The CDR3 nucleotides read TGTGCCAGCAGCTTGGTCGGCGGGAGTGGCTACAATGAGCAGTTCTTC. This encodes CASSLVGGSGYNEQFF. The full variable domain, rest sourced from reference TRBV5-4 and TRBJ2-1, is ETGVTQSPTHLIKTRGQQVTLRCSSQSGHNTVSWYQQALGQGPQFIFQYYREEENGRGNFPPRFSGLQFPNYSSELNVNALELDDSALYLCASSLVGGSGYNEQFFGPGTRLTVL.

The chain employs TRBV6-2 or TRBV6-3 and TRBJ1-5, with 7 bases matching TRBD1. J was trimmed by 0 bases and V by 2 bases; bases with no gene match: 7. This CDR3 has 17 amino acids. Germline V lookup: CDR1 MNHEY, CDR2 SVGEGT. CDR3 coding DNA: TGTGCCAGCAGTTACCCCCTCGGGACAGATAGCAATCAGCCCCAGCATTTT. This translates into CASSYPLGTDSNQPQHF.

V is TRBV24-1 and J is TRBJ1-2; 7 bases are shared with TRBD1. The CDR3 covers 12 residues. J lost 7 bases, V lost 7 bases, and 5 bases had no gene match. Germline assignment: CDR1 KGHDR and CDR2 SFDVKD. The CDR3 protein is CATSKNRGGYTF. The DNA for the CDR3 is TGTGCCACCAGCAAAAACAGGGGTGGCTACACCTTC.

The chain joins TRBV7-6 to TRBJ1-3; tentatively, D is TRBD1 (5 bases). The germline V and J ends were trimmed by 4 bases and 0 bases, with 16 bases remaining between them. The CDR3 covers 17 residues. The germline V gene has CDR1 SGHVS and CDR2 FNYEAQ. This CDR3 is CASSSITGPNSGNTIYF. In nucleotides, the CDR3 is TGTGCCAGCAGCTCGATTACAGGCCCCAACTCTGGAAACACCATATATTTT. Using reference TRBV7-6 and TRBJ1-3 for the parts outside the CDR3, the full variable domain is GAGVSQSPRYKVTKRGQDVALRCDPISGHVSLYWYRQALGQGPEFLTYFNYEAQQDKSGLPNDRFSAERPEGSISTLTIQRTEQRDSAMYRCASSSITGPNSGNTIYFGEGSWLTVV.

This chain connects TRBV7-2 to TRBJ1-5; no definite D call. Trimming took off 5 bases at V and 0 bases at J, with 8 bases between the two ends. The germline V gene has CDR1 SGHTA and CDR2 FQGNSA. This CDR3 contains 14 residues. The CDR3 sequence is CASSQAISNQPQHF. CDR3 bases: TGTGCCAGCAGCCAAGCGATTAGCAATCAGCCCCAGCATTTT.